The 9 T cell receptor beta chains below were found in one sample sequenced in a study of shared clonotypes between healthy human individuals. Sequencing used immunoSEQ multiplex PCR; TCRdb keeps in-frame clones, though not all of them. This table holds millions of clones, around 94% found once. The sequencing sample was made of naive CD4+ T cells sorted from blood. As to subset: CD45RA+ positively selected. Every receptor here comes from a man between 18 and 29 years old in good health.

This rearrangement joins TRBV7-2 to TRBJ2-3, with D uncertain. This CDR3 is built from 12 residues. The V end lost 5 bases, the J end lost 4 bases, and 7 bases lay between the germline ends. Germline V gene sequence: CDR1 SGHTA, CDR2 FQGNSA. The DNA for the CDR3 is TGTGCCAGCAGCCGAAGGTCAGATACGCAGTATTTT. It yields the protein CASSRRSDTQYF.

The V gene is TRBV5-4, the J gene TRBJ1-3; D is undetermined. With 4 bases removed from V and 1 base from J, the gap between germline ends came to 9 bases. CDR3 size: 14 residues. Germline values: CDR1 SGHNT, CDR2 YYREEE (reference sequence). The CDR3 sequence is CASSPQSSGNTIYF. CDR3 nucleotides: TGTGCCAGCAGCCCCCAATCTTCTGGAAACACCATATATTTT.

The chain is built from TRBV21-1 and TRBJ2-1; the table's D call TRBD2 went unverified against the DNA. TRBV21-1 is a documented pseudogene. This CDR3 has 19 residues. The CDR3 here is CASSKVRTSGRSALNEQFF. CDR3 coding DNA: TGTGCCAGCAGCAAAGTTAGGACTAGCGGGAGGTCAGCGCTTAATGAGCAGTTCTTC.

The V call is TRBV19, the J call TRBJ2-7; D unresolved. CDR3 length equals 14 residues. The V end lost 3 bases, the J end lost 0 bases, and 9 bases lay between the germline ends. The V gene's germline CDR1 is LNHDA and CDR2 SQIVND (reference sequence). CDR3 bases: TGTGCCAGTAGTATTGTAGGGATCTCCTACGAGCAGTACTTC. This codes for CASSIVGISYEQYF.

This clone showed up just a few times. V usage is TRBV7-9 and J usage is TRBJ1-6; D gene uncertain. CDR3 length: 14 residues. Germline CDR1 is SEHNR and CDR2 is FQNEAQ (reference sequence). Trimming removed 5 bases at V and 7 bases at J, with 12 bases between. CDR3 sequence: CASSLKNSNSPLHF. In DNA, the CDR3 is TGTGCCAGCAGCCTTAAGAACAGCAATTCACCCCTCCACTTT.

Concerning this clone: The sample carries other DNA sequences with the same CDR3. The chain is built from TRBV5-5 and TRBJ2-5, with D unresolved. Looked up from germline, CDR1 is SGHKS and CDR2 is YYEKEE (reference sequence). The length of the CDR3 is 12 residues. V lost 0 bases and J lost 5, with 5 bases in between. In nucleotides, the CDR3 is TGTGCCAGCAGCTTGGCTGGGGAGACCCAGTACTTC. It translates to CASSLAGETQYF.

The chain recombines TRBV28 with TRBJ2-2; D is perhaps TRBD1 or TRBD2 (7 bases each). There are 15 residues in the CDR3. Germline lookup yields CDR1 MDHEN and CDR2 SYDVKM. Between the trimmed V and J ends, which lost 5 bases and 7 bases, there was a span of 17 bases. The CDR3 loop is CASSTQGRGIGELFF. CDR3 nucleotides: TGTGCCAGCAGTACACAGGGGAGGGGGATCGGGGAGCTGTTTTTT.

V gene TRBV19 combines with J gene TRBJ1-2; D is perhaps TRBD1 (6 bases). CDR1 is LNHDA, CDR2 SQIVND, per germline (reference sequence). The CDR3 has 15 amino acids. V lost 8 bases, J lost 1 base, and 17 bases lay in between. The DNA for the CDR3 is TGTGCCAGTTTCTCGGACAGCCTTGGTAACTATGGCTACACCTTC. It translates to CASFSDSLGNYGYTF.

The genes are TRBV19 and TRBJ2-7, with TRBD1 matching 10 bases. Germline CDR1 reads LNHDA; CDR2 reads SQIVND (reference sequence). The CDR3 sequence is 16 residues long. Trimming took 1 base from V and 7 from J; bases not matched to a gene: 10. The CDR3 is CASSIGGGTGVREQYF. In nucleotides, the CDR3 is TGTGCCAGTAGTATAGGAGGTGGGACAGGGGTTCGGGAGCAGTACTTC.